This T cell receptor (beta chain) was sequenced for a study of cytomegalovirus exposure and HLA in healthy donors. Whole-study results and caveats: According to reports, the classifier identified cytomegalovirus status with high specificity and sensitivity.

The CDR3 spans 15 residues. From germline, CDR1 is MNHNS and CDR2 SASEGT. V shed 4 bases and J shed 0 bases, with 12 bases lying between them. The PCR employed 60 Vbeta primers together with 13 Jbeta primers. The table came from immunoSEQ multiplex PCR; TCRdb's copy has only in-frame clones and leaves some out. The data hold around 150,000 clones, with approximately 72% observed a single time. Regarding this clone: Its specificity is unknown.

The sequenced sample was PBMCs. The sequence was obtained from a female donor in good health and CMV-seronegative. The chain links TRBV6-1 to TRBJ1-2, with D perhaps matching TRBD1 (5 bases). The CDR3 DNA sequence: TGTGCCAGCAGTGCGGGCCCACAGGCTAACTATGGCTACACCTTC. It yields the protein CASSAGPQANYGYTF.